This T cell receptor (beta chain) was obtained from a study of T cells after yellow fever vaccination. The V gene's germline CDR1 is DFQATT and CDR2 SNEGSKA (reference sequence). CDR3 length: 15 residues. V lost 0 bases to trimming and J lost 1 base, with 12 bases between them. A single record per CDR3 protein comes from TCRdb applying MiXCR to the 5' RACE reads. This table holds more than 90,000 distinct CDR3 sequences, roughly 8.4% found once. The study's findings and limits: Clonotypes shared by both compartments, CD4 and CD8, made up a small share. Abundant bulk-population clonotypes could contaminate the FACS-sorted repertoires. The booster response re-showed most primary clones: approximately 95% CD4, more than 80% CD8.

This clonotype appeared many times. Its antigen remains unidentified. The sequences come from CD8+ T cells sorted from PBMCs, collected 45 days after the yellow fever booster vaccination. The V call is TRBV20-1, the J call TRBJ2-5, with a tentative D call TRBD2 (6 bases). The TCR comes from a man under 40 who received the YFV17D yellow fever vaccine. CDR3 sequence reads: CSAREMTGLQETQYF. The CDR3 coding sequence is TGCAGTGCTAGAGAAATGACGGGACTCCAAGAGACCCAGTACTTC.